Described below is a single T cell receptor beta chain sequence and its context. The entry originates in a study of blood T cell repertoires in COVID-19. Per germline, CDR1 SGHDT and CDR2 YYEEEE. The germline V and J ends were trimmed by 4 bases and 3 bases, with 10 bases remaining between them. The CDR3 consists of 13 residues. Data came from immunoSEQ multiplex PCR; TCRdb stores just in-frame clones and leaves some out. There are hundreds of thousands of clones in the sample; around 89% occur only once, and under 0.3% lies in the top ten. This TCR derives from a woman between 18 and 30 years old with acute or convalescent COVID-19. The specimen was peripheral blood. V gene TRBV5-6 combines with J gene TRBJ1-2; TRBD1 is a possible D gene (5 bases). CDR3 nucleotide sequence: TGTGCCAGCAGCGAGGGACTCGACTATGGCTACACCTTC. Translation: CASSEGLDYGYTF.